This entry lists 20 T cell receptor beta chains sequenced from one sample in a study of cytomegalovirus exposure and HLA in healthy donors. 60 Vbeta and 13 Jbeta primers were used in PCR. Clones were read by immunoSEQ multiplex PCR, and TCRdb kept only the in-frame ones, dropping some. The top ten hold 0.95% to 1.4% of the sample, which has more than 95,000 clones, 80% to 85% seen once. Material: PBMCs. These receptors originate from a woman between 25 and 40 years old in good health and CMV-seronegative.

CDR3 bases: TGTGCCAGCAGTTACGTCCCCGGGTACAATGAGCAGTTCTTC. It translates to CASSYVPGYNEQFF. The chain recombines TRBV6-5 with TRBJ2-1; D not certain. Germline V gene lookup returns CDR1 MNHEY and CDR2 SVGAGI. This CDR3 comprises 14 residues. Trimming took 2 bases from V and 4 from J, leaving 9 bases between them.

The J gene is TRBJ2-4, the V gene TRBV5-1, with 8 bases matching TRBD2. Per germline, CDR1 SGHRS and CDR2 YFSETQ. The CDR3 extends over 16 amino acids. Trimming at V came to 4 bases and at J to 3 bases, leaving 9 bases not matched to a gene. The CDR3 bases are TGCGCCAGCAGCCCCGTGACGGGAGGGGGCAAAAACATTCAGTACTTC. Translation: CASSPVTGGGKNIQYF. Using reference TRBV5-1 and TRBJ2-4 for the parts outside the CDR3, the full variable domain is KAGVTQTPRYLIKTRGQQVTLSCSPISGHRSVSWYQQTPGQGLQFLFEYFSETQRNKGNFPGRFSGRQFSNSRSEMNVSTLELGDSALYLCASSPVTGGGKNIQYFGAGTRLSVL.

The V gene is TRBV11-1, the J gene TRBJ1-1; a possible D gene is TRBD1 (5 bases). This CDR3 is 16 amino acids long. V lost 4 bases and J lost 1, with 16 bases in between. The germline gives CDR1 SGHAT, CDR2 FQDESV (reference sequence). The CDR3 DNA is TGTGCCAGCAGCTCCCCGAGTGGGGCTGCGAACACTGAAGCTTTCTTT. The encoded protein is CASSSPSGAANTEAFF.

The chain combines TRBV27 with TRBJ1-1; TRBD1 aligns across 11 bases. The CDR3 runs 16 residues. V lost 5 bases and J lost 5; bases outside the gene matches: 10. Germline CDR1 and CDR2: MNHEY and SMNVEV (reference sequence). The CDR3 nucleotides are TGTGCCAGCAGTGAGGGGGACAGGGGGTTTAGAACTGAAGCTTTCTTT. As protein: CASSEGDRGFRTEAFF.

Only one count was recorded for this clone. The chain employs TRBV29-1 and TRBJ2-1, with D perhaps matching TRBD1 (6 bases). V gave up 3 bases and J gave up 9 bases, with 15 bases separating them. This CDR3 has 13 residues. Germline CDR1 reads SQVTM; CDR2 reads ANQGSEA. This CDR3 reads CSVEQGNIGEQFF. The CDR3 DNA reads as TGCAGCGTTGAGCAGGGGAATATCGGTGAGCAGTTCTTC.

The table lists this clone with a few counts. J is TRBJ2-7 and V is TRBV11-3, with TRBD1 identical over 9 bases. Germline CDR1 SGHNT, CDR2 YENEEA. This CDR3 has 14 amino acids. V shed 4 bases and J 6 bases; nucleotides not matched to a gene: 7. CDR3 loop: CASSSRTGEGEQYF. The CDR3 DNA reads as TGTGCCAGCAGCTCCCGGACAGGGGAGGGCGAGCAGTACTTC.

The J gene is TRBJ2-7, the V gene TRBV11-2, with D possibly TRBD2 on 6 matching bases. V lost 3 bases and J lost 0, with 12 bases in between. The CDR3 extends over 15 amino acids. Germline V gene sequence: CDR1 SGHAT, CDR2 FQNNGV. CDR3 loop: CASSFGGTPSYEQYF. The CDR3 region has the DNA TGTGCCAGCAGCTTTGGCGGGACCCCCTCCTACGAGCAGTACTTC.

V is TRBV4-1 and J is TRBJ2-7; D perhaps matches TRBD2 (5 bases). V was trimmed by 5 bases and J by 5 bases, leaving 13 bases between them. CDR1 and CDR2 from the germline V gene are MGHRA and YSYEKL. The CDR3 extends over 13 amino acids. The CDR3 is CASSYPGWDEQYF. CDR3 bases: TGCGCCAGCAGCTACCCGGGATGGGACGAGCAGTACTTC.

The rearrangement uses TRBV11-2 and TRBJ2-7; perhaps TRBD2 as D (5 bases). The CDR3 contains 16 residues. Trimming pared 3 bases from V and 5 bases from J, leaving 20 bases between. The germline CDR1 and CDR2 sequences are SGHAT and FQNNGV. CDR3 sequence reads: CASSFYQALAENEQYF. The CDR3 DNA follows: TGTGCCAGCAGCTTCTATCAGGCCCTAGCCGAAAACGAGCAGTACTTC.

CDR3 nucleotide sequence: TGTGCCAGTACCAACAGGGCTTACAATTCACCCCTCCACTTT. Translating it yields CASTNRAYNSPLHF. This sequence joins TRBV19 and TRBJ1-6; D possibly corresponds to TRBD1 (6 bases). Germline CDR1 is LNHDA and CDR2 is SQIVND (reference sequence). Trimming pared 7 bases from V and 7 bases from J, leaving 14 bases between. The CDR3 covers 14 residues.

The chain has TRBV7-8 and TRBJ1-2; TRBD1 might be the D (6 bases). Germline assignment: CDR1 SGHVS and CDR2 FQNEAQ. V was shortened by 5 bases and J by 2 bases, with 15 bases between the two germline ends. The CDR3 spans 15 residues. For the CDR3, the DNA is TGTGCCAGCAGCCCCGTGGGGGCCCCGAACTATGGCTACACCTTC. This gives the protein CASSPVGAPNYGYTF. The variable domain in full, with the rest retrieved from reference TRBV7-8 and TRBJ1-2, is GAGVSQSPRYKVAKRGQDVALRCDPISGHVSLFWYQQALGQGPEFLTYFQNEAQLDKSGLPSDRFFAERPEGSVSTLKIQRTQQEDSAVYLCASSPVGAPNYGYTFGSGTRLTVV.

The chain employs TRBV6-4 and TRBJ2-3; TRBD2 matches 7 bases. Losses at the gene ends were 6 bases for V and 3 bases for J; bases not matched to a gene: 6. The CDR3 has 14 amino acids. Germline lookup yields CDR1 MRHNA and CDR2 SNTAGT. CDR3 in amino acids: CASSATSATDTQYF. CDR3 in DNA: TGTGCCAGCAGCGCCACTAGCGCGACAGATACGCAGTATTTT.

The CDR3 protein is CASSRTSGIDTQYF. As DNA, the CDR3 is TGTGCCAGTAGCCGGACTAGCGGCATAGATACGCAGTATTTT. This chain links TRBV19 with TRBJ2-3; the match to TRBD2 covers 10 bases. CDR3 length equals 14 residues. Germline V lookup: CDR1 LNHDA, CDR2 SQIVND (reference sequence). V shed 6 bases, J shed 5 bases, and the junction held 5 bases outside the gene matches.

The V and J genes are TRBV27 and TRBJ2-2; no clear D gene. The CDR3 is 10 amino acids. The germline gives CDR1 MNHEY, CDR2 SMNVEV (reference sequence). The CDR3, as DNA: TGTGCTCGGAACACCGGGGAGCTGTTTTTT. Protein product: CARNTGELFF.

The gene calls are TRBV19 and TRBJ2-5; tentative D call: TRBD2 (5 bases). The germline V and J ends were trimmed by 6 bases and 1 base, with 15 bases remaining between them. Germline-derived CDR1 and CDR2 are LNHDA and SQIVND (reference sequence). This CDR3 has 15 residues. For the CDR3, the DNA is TGTGCCAGTAGCATCTCCCTAGCATCCCAAGAGACCCAGTACTTC. Residues: CASSISLASQETQYF. Using reference TRBV19 and TRBJ2-5 for the parts outside the CDR3, the full variable domain is DGGITQSPKYLFRKEGQNVTLSCEQNLNHDAMYWYRQDPGQGLRLIYYSQIVNDFQKGDIAEGYSVSREKKESFPLTVTSAQKNPTAFYLCASSISLASQETQYFGPGTRLLVL.

There are a few counts of this clone. The rearrangement joins TRBV11-3 to TRBJ2-2, with TRBD2 identical over 10 bases. Unmatched junction bases numbered 2, after V lost 1 base and J lost 6 bases. The CDR3 is 15 residues long. The germline V gene encodes CDR1 SGHNT and CDR2 YENEEA. CDR3 nucleotides: TGTGCCAGCAGCTTAGGGCTAGCGGGGGCCGGGGAGCTGTTTTTT. Its translation is CASSLGLAGAGELFF.

The chain uses TRBV6-1 and TRBJ2-6; TRBD2 agrees at 7 bases. The CDR3 covers 15 residues. The V and J ends lost 7 bases and 1 base, in that order; junction bases with no gene match: 4. The V gene's germline CDR1 is MNHNS and CDR2 SASEGT. The CDR3 coding sequence is TGTGCCAGCACCGGGGAGGGATCTGGGGCCAACGTCCTGACTTTC. Amino acids: CASTGEGSGANVLTF.

The chain joins TRBV19 to TRBJ2-5, with D unresolved. Germline assignment: CDR1 LNHDA and CDR2 SQIVND (reference sequence). CDR3 size: 15 residues. Between the trimmed V and J ends, which lost 2 bases and 5 bases, there was a span of 15 bases. CDR3 DNA: TGTGCCAGTAGTATAAGACTCACGAATTCCGAGACCCAGTACTTC. Protein product: CASSIRLTNSETQYF.

In its sample, this clone was seen a few times. This chain uses TRBV13 with TRBJ1-4; 8 bases are a match to TRBD1. The CDR3 has 14 residues. With V trimmed by 2 bases and J by 7 bases, 3 bases remained unmatched. Germline CDR1 is PRHDT and CDR2 is FYEKMQ (reference sequence). The chain's CDR3 is CASSLSQGAEKLFF. In DNA form, the CDR3 reads TGTGCCAGCAGCTTATCCCAGGGGGCTGAAAAACTGTTTTTT.

J is TRBJ2-2 and V is TRBV7-9, with D maybe TRBD2 (6 bases). Germline V lookup: CDR1 SEHNR, CDR2 FQNEAQ (reference sequence). Trimming left V 5 bases short and J 5 bases short, with 21 bases between. This CDR3 has 17 residues. The CDR3 loop reads CASSDAGGVGDTGELFF. CDR3 sequence (DNA): TGTGCCAGCAGCGATGCCGGAGGGGTGGGAGATACCGGGGAGCTGTTTTTT.